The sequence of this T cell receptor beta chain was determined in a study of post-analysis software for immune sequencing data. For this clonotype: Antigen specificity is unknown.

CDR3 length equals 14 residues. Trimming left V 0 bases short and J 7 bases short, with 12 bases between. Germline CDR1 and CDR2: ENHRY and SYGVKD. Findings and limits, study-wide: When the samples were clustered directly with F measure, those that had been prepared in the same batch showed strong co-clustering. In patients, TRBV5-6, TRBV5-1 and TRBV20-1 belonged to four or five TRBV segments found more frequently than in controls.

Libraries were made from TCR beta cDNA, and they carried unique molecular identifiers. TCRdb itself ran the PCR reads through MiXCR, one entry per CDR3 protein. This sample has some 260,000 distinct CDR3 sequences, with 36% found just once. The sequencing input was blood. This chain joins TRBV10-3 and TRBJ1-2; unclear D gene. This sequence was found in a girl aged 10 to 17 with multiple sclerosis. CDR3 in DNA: TGTGCCATCAGTGAGTCGTCGGGGTCTCGTGGCTACACCTTC. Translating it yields CAISESSGSRGYTF.